The 9 T cell receptor beta chains reported below all come from one sample, sequenced in a study of T cell responses to AZD1222 COVID-19 vaccine. The table came from immunoSEQ multiplex PCR; TCRdb's copy has only in-frame clones and leaves some out. The table includes 55,000 to 65,000 clones, over 75% detected once. The sequences come from peripheral blood, collected on day 0 of AZD1222 vaccination. These receptors came from an adult in good health.

The V and J genes are TRBV3-1 (or the pseudogene TRBV3-2) and TRBJ2-1, with TRBD2 matching 8 bases. V was clipped by 0 bases and J by 7 bases; unmatched bases: 5. Germline V gene sequence: CDR1 LGHDT, CDR2 YNNKEL (reference sequence). The CDR3 length is 15 residues. The CDR3, as DNA: TGTGCCAGCAGCCAAGAAATCACGGGGGGGAATGAGCAGTTCTTC. Amino acids: CASSQEITGGNEQFF.

The V gene is TRBV6-2 or TRBV6-3, the J gene TRBJ1-5, with TRBD1 as a possible D gene (5 bases). CDR1 is MNHEY, CDR2 SVGEGT, per germline. The germline V and J ends were trimmed by 5 bases and 7 bases, with 18 bases remaining between them. This CDR3 is built from 15 residues. The CDR3 DNA sequence: TGTGCCAGCAGTCACAGTACAGGAAACCCACAGCCCCAGCATTTT. It translates to CASSHSTGNPQPQHF.

The rearrangement links TRBV27 to TRBJ2-5; 16 positions agree with TRBD2. CDR3 size: 16 residues. With V trimmed by 3 bases and J by 7 bases, 5 bases remained unmatched. The germline V gene has CDR1 MNHEY and CDR2 SMNVEV (reference sequence). This CDR3 reads CASSLGLAGGLGTQYF. As DNA, the CDR3 is TGTGCCAGCAGTTTGGGACTAGCGGGGGGGTTAGGGACCCAGTACTTC.

V is TRBV10-3 and J is TRBJ1-2; the match to TRBD1 covers 7 bases. CDR1 and CDR2 from the germline V gene are ENHRY and SYGVKD. This CDR3 spans 11 amino acids. V gave up 6 bases and J gave up 7 bases; unmatched junction bases: 2. CDR3 nucleotides: TGTGCCATCAGCCCAGGGGGTGGCTACACCTTC. It yields the protein CAISPGGGYTF.

The chain has TRBV19 and TRBJ2-2; the match to TRBD1 covers 8 bases. The length of the CDR3 is 13 residues. V dropped 7 bases and J dropped 4; count of bases not matched to a gene: 2. Per the germline V gene, CDR1 is LNHDA and CDR2 is SQIVND (reference sequence). The CDR3 bases are TGTGCCAGTATGACAGGGGTCACCGGGGAGCTGTTTTTT. It translates to CASMTGVTGELFF.

The V call is TRBV28, the J call TRBJ2-7; D is perhaps TRBD2 (6 bases). This CDR3 comprises 15 residues. Germline CDR1 MDHEN, CDR2 SYDVKM. The V and J ends lost 6 bases and 0 bases respectively, with 15 bases between them. Here the CDR3 reads CASSKGGGSSYEQYF. CDR3 nucleotide sequence: TGTGCCAGCAGCAAGGGAGGCGGTAGCTCCTACGAGCAGTACTTC.

CDR3 DNA: TGTGCCAGCACCCTAGGACAGGTTGGTTCACCCCTCCACTTT. The encoded protein is CASTLGQVGSPLHF. The chain recombines TRBV27 with TRBJ1-6; 7 bases map to TRBD1. The CDR3 is 14 amino acids. V shed 7 bases and J 9 bases; nucleotides not matched to a gene: 9. Germline V CDR1 and CDR2: MNHEY, SMNVEV (reference sequence).

The V gene is TRBV27, the J gene TRBJ1-2; 7 positions match TRBD1. CDR1 is MNHEY and CDR2 is SMNVEV in the germline V gene (reference sequence). V trimming: 6 bases; J trimming: 5 bases; junction bases outside the gene matches: 12. The CDR3 loop spans 15 amino acids. The CDR3 sequence: CASSPLGTASYGYTF. The CDR3 DNA reads as TGTGCCAGCAGCCCTTTAGGGACAGCTTCTTATGGCTACACCTTC.

This chain joins TRBV5-1 and TRBJ1-6, with TRBD1 identical over 8 bases. Germline CDR1 and CDR2: SGHRS and YFSETQ. Unmatched junction bases numbered 9, after V lost 7 bases and J lost 6 bases. The CDR3 is 15 amino acids. The CDR3 is CASANLGQGNSPLHF. CDR3 DNA: TGCGCCAGCGCAAACCTAGGACAGGGTAATTCACCCCTCCACTTT.